Below are 21 T cell receptor beta chains sequenced from a single sample in a study of blood T cell repertoires in COVID-19. TCRdb keeps only in-frame clones here, not all; method: immunoSEQ multiplex PCR. The sample yields 70,000 to 75,000 clones, approximately 81% seen once. Sequencing was performed on peripheral blood. Receptor source: a woman aged 80 or over with active or convalescent COVID-19.

The chain employs TRBV4-3 and TRBJ2-7; 9 nucleotides align to TRBD2. V dropped 2 bases and J dropped 0; count of bases not matched to a gene: 11. Germline assignment: CDR1 LGHNA and CDR2 YSLEER. The CDR3 is made up of 18 amino acids. CDR3 coding DNA: TGCGCCAGCAGCCAATATTCCGGCGGGGGGGGCAGCTCCTACGAGCAGTACTTC. Translating gives CASSQYSGGGGSSYEQYF.

The chain links TRBV6-5 to TRBJ2-1; the D gene is possibly TRBD2 (5 bases). V was cut by 8 bases and J by 6 bases, with 17 bases left in between. Per germline, CDR1 MNHEY and CDR2 SVGAGI. The CDR3 spans 14 residues. CDR3 DNA sequence: TGTGCCAGCTCAGCGCGGTTCGAGGGCAATGAGCAGTTCTTC. Translation gives CASSARFEGNEQFF.

This clone was detected a few times. The chain links TRBV3-1 (or the pseudogene TRBV3-2) to TRBJ2-7; 7 bases are shared with TRBD2. V lost 1 base, J lost 9 bases, and 6 bases stayed unmatched. Germline V gene lookup returns CDR1 LGHDT and CDR2 YNNKEL (reference sequence). The CDR3 is 13 residues long. CDR3 sequence: CASSQAGGRGQYF. DNA of the CDR3: TGTGCCAGCAGCCAAGCGGGGGGTCGTGGGCAGTACTTC.

The rearrangement links TRBV7-2 to TRBJ2-7, with a possible D match to TRBD1 (5 bases). CDR3 length: 15 residues. Trimming cost V 5 bases and J 4 bases, with 18 bases left between them. The germline V gene encodes CDR1 SGHTA and CDR2 FQGNSA. CDR3 region: CASSLDRTLLYEQYF. The CDR3 DNA follows: TGTGCCAGCAGCCTGGATAGGACACTTCTTTACGAGCAGTACTTC.

The rearrangement uses TRBV6-5 and TRBJ2-1; 7 bases fit TRBD1. CDR1 and CDR2 from the germline V gene are MNHEY and SVGAGI. This CDR3 comprises 15 residues. V gave up 7 bases and J gave up 0 bases; unmatched junction bases: 6. CDR3 DNA sequence: TGTGCCAGCAAACCGGGACAGAGCTCCTACAATGAGCAGTTCTTC. Protein: CASKPGQSSYNEQFF.

The chain couples TRBV18 to TRBJ2-7; 14 bases are a match to TRBD2. Germline V gene sequence: CDR1 KGHSH, CDR2 LQKENI. This CDR3 contains 16 residues. V lost 4 bases to trimming and J lost 7 bases; unmatched junction nucleotides: 9. CDR3 in amino acids: CASSQTSGRAGGEQYF. The CDR3 DNA reads TGTGCCAGCTCACAGACTAGCGGGAGGGCAGGAGGTGAGCAGTACTTC. Filled out from reference TRBV18 and TRBJ2-7, the complete variable domain reads NAGVMQNPRHLVRRRGQEARLRCSPMKGHSHVYWYRQLPEEGLKFMVYLQKENIIDESGMPKERFSAEFPKEGPSILRIQQVVRGDSAAYFCASSQTSGRAGGEQYFGPGTRLTVT.

The chain couples TRBV11-3 to TRBJ2-1; a weak D match, TRBD2 (6 bases). CDR1 is SGHNT and CDR2 is YENEEA in the germline V gene. The CDR3 loop spans 16 amino acids. V lost 5 bases to trimming and J lost 9 bases, with 23 bases between them. CDR3 bases: TGTGCCAGCAGCGTTCAACTAGCAGCTACAGGCAGTGAGCAGTTCTTC. Translation: CASSVQLAATGSEQFF.

The rearrangement uses TRBV11-3 and TRBJ2-7; D is perhaps TRBD2 (6 bases). Deletions cut 0 bases from V and 3 bases from J, with 12 bases between. The CDR3 extends over 15 amino acids. Germline V gene lookup returns CDR1 SGHNT and CDR2 YENEEA. CDR3 sequence: CASSLDRDSLYEQYF. In DNA, the CDR3 is TGTGCCAGCAGCTTAGACAGGGACTCCCTCTACGAGCAGTACTTC.

V gene TRBV5-4 combines with J gene TRBJ2-3; 7 bases map to TRBD1. This CDR3 is 15 amino acids long. In germline, CDR1 is SGHNT, CDR2 YYREEE (reference sequence). Trimming cost V 0 bases and J 1 base; bases outside gene matches: 2. The CDR3, as DNA: TGTGCCAGCAGCTTGGATCAGGGGGGCACAGATACGCAGTATTTT. Translating gives CASSLDQGGTDTQYF.

This clone was detected once. This rearrangement joins TRBV7-2 to TRBJ1-4; D is unclear. V lost 1 base to trimming and J lost 1 base, with 7 bases between them. CDR1 is SGHTA, CDR2 FQGNSA, per germline. The CDR3 consists of 15 residues. CDR3 DNA sequence: TGTGCCAGCAGCTTAGTATCGGTAACTAATGAAAAACTGTTTTTT. It yields the protein CASSLVSVTNEKLFF.

J is TRBJ2-7 and V is TRBV4-1; 7 bases are shared with TRBD1. Germline trimming cut 3 bases from V and 3 bases from J; bases unmatched to any gene: 8. Germline CDR1 MGHRA, CDR2 YSYEKL. There are 15 residues in the CDR3. The CDR3 loop is CASSQSQGEDYEQYF. The CDR3 DNA sequence: TGCGCCAGCAGCCAGTCGCAGGGGGAAGACTACGAGCAGTACTTC.

This sequence joins TRBV29-1 and TRBJ2-1, with TRBD1 matching over 7 bases. CDR1 is SQVTM, CDR2 ANQGSEA, per germline. V shed 4 bases, J shed 2 bases, and the junction held 8 bases outside the gene matches. The CDR3 runs 15 residues. This CDR3 is CSVGSRDRPYNEQFF. The CDR3 DNA sequence: TGCAGCGTTGGTTCCCGGGACAGACCCTACAATGAGCAGTTCTTC.

The J gene is TRBJ1-2, the V gene TRBV24-1, with D unresolved. Germline CDR1 reads KGHDR; CDR2 reads SFDVKD. Trimming cost V 7 bases and J 5 bases, with 4 bases left between them. The CDR3 loop spans 10 amino acids. Here the CDR3 DNA reads TGTGCCACCAGAGCGTATGGCTACACCTTC. Translated, it gives CATRAYGYTF.

This chain links TRBV11-3 with TRBJ2-1; maybe TRBD2 (5 bases). The CDR3 has 14 residues. Germline V lookup: CDR1 SGHNT, CDR2 YENEEA. Between the trimmed V and J ends, which lost 0 bases and 8 bases, there was a span of 11 bases. In nucleotides, the CDR3 is TGTGCCAGCAGCTTAGATGGGAGCGGTGATGAGCAGTTCTTC. Amino acid sequence: CASSLDGSGDEQFF.

This clone was seen more than once but under ten times. The CDR3 here is CASSSLALTSGRYTGELFF. The CDR3 DNA reads TGCGCCAGCAGTTCTCTAGCTTTAACTAGCGGGAGGTACACCGGGGAGCTGTTTTTT. The chain recombines TRBV5-1 with TRBJ2-2; 12 bases align to TRBD2. Germline loops: CDR1 SGHRS, CDR2 YFSETQ. This CDR3 has 19 residues. The V gene end was trimmed by 5 bases and the J gene end by 3 bases; junction bases not matched to a gene: 14.

The chain has TRBV14 and TRBJ1-4; possible D gene TRBD1, 5 bases. Trimming took 4 bases from V and 8 from J, leaving 20 bases between them. CDR1 and CDR2 (germline): SGHDN, FVKESK. The length of the CDR3 is 16 residues. The CDR3 loop reads CASSPLGEGRNEKLFF. DNA for the CDR3: TGTGCCAGCAGCCCCCTGGGGGAGGGGCGCAACGAAAAACTGTTTTTT.

The gene calls are TRBV19 and TRBJ1-1; no clear D gene. Trimming removed 6 bases from V and 2 bases from J, with 10 bases in between. The CDR3 covers 13 residues. CDR1 LNHDA and CDR2 SQIVND come from the germline V gene (reference sequence). In DNA, the CDR3 is TGTGCCAGTAGGCTGGTTAGCAACACTGAAGCTTTCTTT. The encoded protein is CASRLVSNTEAFF.

The V call is TRBV5-6, the J call TRBJ2-5, with 7 bases matching TRBD1. The CDR3 totals 15 residues. The V and J ends lost 5 bases and 2 bases, in that order; junction bases with no gene match: 9. Germline V gene data show CDR1 as SGHDT and CDR2 as YYEEEE. The CDR3 DNA reads TGTGCCAGCAGGAAATTTGACAGGGAACAAGAGACCCAGTACTTC. It yields the protein CASRKFDREQETQYF.

The J gene is TRBJ2-7, the V gene TRBV6-5; D possibly corresponds to TRBD1 (5 bases). The V gene lost 6 bases and the J gene lost 3 bases, with 18 bases spanning the gap. Germline V CDR1 and CDR2: MNHEY, SVGAGI. The CDR3 totals 15 residues. CDR3 in amino acids: CASRSDTRMNYEQYF. DNA for the CDR3: TGTGCCAGCAGATCGGACACGAGAATGAACTACGAGCAGTACTTC.

This sequence joins TRBV5-4 and TRBJ2-7; 9 bases are shared with TRBD1. V gave up 5 bases and J gave up 7 bases; unmatched junction bases: 7. CDR3 length: 13 residues. Germline V gene lookup returns CDR1 SGHNT and CDR2 YYREEE (reference sequence). CDR3 nucleotide sequence: TGTGCCAGCAGACCACAGGGGGCGCGTGAGCAGTACTTC. This encodes CASRPQGAREQYF.

In its sample, this clone was seen once. The V and J genes are TRBV2 and TRBJ1-1, with 8 positions matching TRBD1. The CDR3 length is 13 residues. V lost 6 bases to trimming and J lost 2 bases; unmatched junction nucleotides: 2. The germline V gene has CDR1 SNHLY and CDR2 FYNNEI. The CDR3, as DNA: TGTGCCAGCAGCGGACAGGGTAACACTGAAGCTTTCTTT. Translated: CASSGQGNTEAFF.